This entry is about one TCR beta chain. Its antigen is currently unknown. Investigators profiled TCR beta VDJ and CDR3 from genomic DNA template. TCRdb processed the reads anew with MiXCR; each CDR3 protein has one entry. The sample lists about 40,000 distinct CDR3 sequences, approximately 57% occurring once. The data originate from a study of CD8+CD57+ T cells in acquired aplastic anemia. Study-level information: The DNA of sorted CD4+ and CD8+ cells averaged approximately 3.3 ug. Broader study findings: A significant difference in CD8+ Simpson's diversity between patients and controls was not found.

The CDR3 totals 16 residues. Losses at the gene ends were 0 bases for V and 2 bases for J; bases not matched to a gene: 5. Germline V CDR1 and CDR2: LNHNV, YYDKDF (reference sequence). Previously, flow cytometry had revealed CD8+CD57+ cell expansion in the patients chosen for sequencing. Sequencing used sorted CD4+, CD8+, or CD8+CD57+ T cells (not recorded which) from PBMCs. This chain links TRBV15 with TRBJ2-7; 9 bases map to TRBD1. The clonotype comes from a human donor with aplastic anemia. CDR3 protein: CATSRDRRDRAYEQYF. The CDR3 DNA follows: TGTGCCACCAGCAGAGATCGCCGGGACAGGGCCTACGAGCAGTACTTC.